What follows are 15 T cell receptor beta chains derived from one specimen sequenced in a study of T cells after yellow fever vaccination. One entry per CDR3 protein results from TCRdb running MiXCR on the 5' RACE reads. The table lists about 25,000 distinct CDR3 sequences, 3.4% of them singletons, with around 0.98% in the top ten. This specimen was PBMCs, either bulk or a sorted T-cell subset (CD4+, CD8+, memory, or dextramer-sorted; not recorded which), taken around 45 days after the first yellow fever vaccination. These receptors came from a man younger than 35 who received the YFV17D yellow fever vaccine.

This clonotype was counted a few times. The V and J genes are TRBV20-1 and TRBJ2-7, with 11 bases matching TRBD1. Germline V CDR1 and CDR2: DFQATT, SNEGSKA (reference sequence). This CDR3 spans 14 amino acids. Trimming removed 4 bases from V and 4 bases from J; junction bases left unmatched: 6. The CDR3 is CSAIGTGGVYEQYF. The CDR3, as DNA: TGCAGTGCTATTGGGACAGGGGGTGTTTACGAGCAGTACTTC.

This clonotype was seen at least ten times. V usage is TRBV5-1 and J usage is TRBJ1-2; no reliable D call. CDR3 length equals 13 residues. From germline, CDR1 is SGHRS and CDR2 YFSETQ. With 4 bases removed from V and 4 bases from J, the gap between germline ends came to 11 bases. For the CDR3, the DNA is TGCGCCAGCAGCGTCGGGGAGGGCTATGGCTACACCTTC. Amino acids: CASSVGEGYGYTF.

This clonotype was counted only a few times. The chain employs TRBV7-2 and TRBJ2-1; 11 bases fit TRBD2. Per the germline V gene, CDR1 is SGHTA and CDR2 is FQGNSA. The CDR3 sequence is 16 residues long. After removal of 5 bases from V and 4 bases from J, the junction contained 7 bases not matched to a gene. CDR3 sequence reads: CASSPGLAETYNEQFF. The CDR3 region has the DNA TGTGCCAGCAGCCCGGGACTAGCGGAAACTTACAATGAGCAGTTCTTC. The whole variable domain, filled in from reference TRBV7-2 and TRBJ2-1, reads GAGVSQSPSNKVTEKGKDVELRCDPISGHTALYWYRQSLGQGLEFLIYFQGNSAPDKSGLPSDRFSAERTGGSVSTLTIQRTQQEDSAVYLCASSPGLAETYNEQFFGPGTRLTVL.

This clonotype turned up a few times. J is TRBJ2-1 and V is TRBV5-4; D tentatively reads TRBD1 or TRBD2 (5 bases each). Germline CDR1 reads SGHNT; CDR2 reads YYREEE (reference sequence). Trimming removed 0 bases at V and 9 bases at J, with 16 bases between. The CDR3 consists of 15 residues. CDR3 sequence (DNA): TGTGCCAGCAGCTTGGGAGGGACGGGTGGGGGTGAGCAGTTCTTC. Amino acids: CASSLGGTGGGEQFF.

In its sample, this clonotype was seen many times. This chain connects TRBV5-1 to TRBJ2-1; tentatively, D is TRBD2 (7 bases). V was shortened by 1 base and J by 0 bases, with 29 bases between the two germline ends. The CDR3 is 22 residues long. Germline V lookup: CDR1 SGHRS, CDR2 YFSETQ. CDR3 sequence reads: CASSLSGGLAIEGGPSYNEQFF. For the CDR3, the DNA is TGCGCCAGCAGCTTGTCCGGGGGGCTAGCTATAGAGGGGGGTCCCTCCTACAATGAGCAGTTCTTC. Filled out from reference TRBV5-1 and TRBJ2-1, the complete variable domain reads KAGVTQTPRYLIKTRGQQVTLSCSPISGHRSVSWYQQTPGQGLQFLFEYFSETQRNKGNFPGRFSGRQFSNSRSEMNVSTLELGDSALYLCASSLSGGLAIEGGPSYNEQFFGPGTRLTVL.

The sample holds many counts of this clonotype. V usage is TRBV18 and J usage is TRBJ2-1; D possibly uses TRBD1 or TRBD2 (5 bases each). CDR3 size: 15 residues. V gave up 2 bases and J gave up 5 bases, with 13 bases separating them. Per the germline V gene, CDR1 is KGHSH and CDR2 is LQKENI. Here the CDR3 reads CASSPMGVNNNEQFF. CDR3 nucleotides: TGTGCCAGCTCACCAATGGGGGTGAACAACAATGAGCAGTTCTTC.

This clonotype has a handful of counts. The junction departs from germline at one end; a sequencing error may be responsible. The chain is built from TRBV20-1 and TRBJ2-1, with 12 positions matching TRBD2. The CDR3 spans 16 residues. Germline assignment: CDR1 DFQATT and CDR2 SNEGSKA (reference sequence). CDR3 sequence reads: CCARDPSGTSGREQFF. Here the CDR3 DNA reads TGCTGTGCTAGAGATCCATCCGGGACTAGCGGGCGTGAGCAGTTCTTC.

This clonotype occurred many times. CDR3 sequence: CASSTAWGGTEAFF. The CDR3 bases are TGTGCCAGTTCTACTGCGTGGGGGGGCACTGAAGCTTTCTTT. The chain recombines TRBV12-3 or TRBV12-4 with TRBJ1-1; D possibly corresponds to TRBD1 (5 bases). V lost 9 bases and J lost 4, with 18 bases in between. This CDR3 spans 14 amino acids.

At least ten counts were recorded for this clonotype. The chain carries TRBV7-2 and TRBJ2-3; unclear D gene. The CDR3 sequence is 13 residues long. Per germline, CDR1 SGHTA and CDR2 FQGNSA. The ends were cut back, 6 bases at V and 8 bases at J, with 15 bases in the middle. The CDR3 sequence is CASRRPEGGTQYF. CDR3 nucleotide sequence: TGTGCCAGCAGGCGTCCCGAAGGTGGTACGCAGTATTTT.

At least ten counts were recorded for this clonotype. The chain joins TRBV7-2 to TRBJ2-2; 9 bases map to TRBD2. Germline-derived CDR1 and CDR2 are SGHTA and FQGNSA. The trim removed 0 bases at V and 1 base at J, leaving 9 bases unmatched. The CDR3 runs 19 residues. CDR3 coding DNA: TGTGCCAGCAGCTTAGCCCCACCCCAGCGGGGGGTGAACACCGGGGAGCTGTTTTTT. It is translated as CASSLAPPQRGVNTGELFF.

This clonotype was picked up many times. The rearrangement uses TRBV5-4 and TRBJ1-1, with 7 bases that match TRBD1. The CDR3 is made up of 15 amino acids. The V segment lost 4 bases and the J segment 1 base; nucleotides outside the gene matches: 7. The germline V gene has CDR1 SGHNT and CDR2 YYREEE (reference sequence). The CDR3 is CASSAPGGKNTEAFF. The CDR3 coding sequence is TGTGCCAGCAGCGCCCCAGGGGGTAAGAACACTGAAGCTTTCTTT.

This clonotype was seen repeatedly, ten times or more. V gene TRBV20-1 combines with J gene TRBJ2-3; 9 bases map to TRBD2. With 0 bases clipped from V and 3 bases from J, the junction kept 1 base outside the gene matches. Per germline, CDR1 DFQATT and CDR2 SNEGSKA (reference sequence). The CDR3 extends over 14 amino acids. CDR3 coding DNA: TGCAGTGCTAGAGATAGCGGGGGTACAGATACGCAGTATTTT. Amino acid sequence: CSARDSGGTDTQYF.

This clonotype was detected ten times or more. The V call is TRBV18, the J call TRBJ2-1; 10 positions agree with TRBD2. The junction had 5 bases not matched to a gene; V was cut back by 0 bases and J by 9 bases. There are 15 residues in the CDR3. Germline CDR1 KGHSH, CDR2 LQKENI. For the CDR3, the DNA is TGTGCCAGCTCACCACCCCAGCGGGGGGGCGGTGAGCAGTTCTTC. Translation: CASSPPQRGGGEQFF.

The sample holds many counts of this clonotype. The CDR3 here is CASSLQGAHQPQHF. CDR3 nucleotide sequence: TGTGCCAGCAGTTTACAGGGGGCCCATCAGCCCCAGCATTTT. This chain uses TRBV6-5 with TRBJ1-5, with 9 bases that match TRBD1. This CDR3 is 14 amino acids long. Trimming removed 4 bases from V and 5 bases from J; junction bases left unmatched: 3. Germline lookup yields CDR1 MNHEY and CDR2 SVGAGI.

This clonotype has at least ten counts. The chain employs TRBV7-2 and TRBJ2-1, with 11 bases identical to TRBD2. The CDR3 loop spans 18 amino acids. Per the germline V gene, CDR1 is SGHTA and CDR2 is FQGNSA. V shed 2 bases, J shed 0 bases, and the junction held 6 bases outside the gene matches. The chain's CDR3 is CASSLWTSGQSSYNEQFF. The CDR3 DNA reads as TGTGCCAGCAGCTTATGGACTAGCGGGCAAAGCTCCTACAATGAGCAGTTCTTC.